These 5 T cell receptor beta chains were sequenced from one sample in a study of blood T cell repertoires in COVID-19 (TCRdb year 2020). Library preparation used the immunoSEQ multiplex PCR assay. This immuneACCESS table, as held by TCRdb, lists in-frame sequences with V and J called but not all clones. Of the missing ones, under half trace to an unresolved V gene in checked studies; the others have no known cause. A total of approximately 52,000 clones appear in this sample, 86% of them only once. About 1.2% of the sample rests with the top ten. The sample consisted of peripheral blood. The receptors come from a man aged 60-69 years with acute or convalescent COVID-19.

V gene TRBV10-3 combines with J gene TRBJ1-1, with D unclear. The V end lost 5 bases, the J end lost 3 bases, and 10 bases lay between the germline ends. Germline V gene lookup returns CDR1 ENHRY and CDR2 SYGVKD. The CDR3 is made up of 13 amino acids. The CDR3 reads CAISLSRDTEAFF. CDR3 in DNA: TGTGCCATCAGTCTATCCCGCGACACTGAAGCTTTCTTT.

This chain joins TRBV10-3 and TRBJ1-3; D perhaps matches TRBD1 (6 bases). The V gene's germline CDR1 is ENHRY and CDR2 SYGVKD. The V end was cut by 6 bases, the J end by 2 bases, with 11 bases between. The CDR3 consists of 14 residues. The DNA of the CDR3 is TGTGCCATCAGGACACAGGGAGCTGGAAACACCATATATTTT. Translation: CAIRTQGAGNTIYF.

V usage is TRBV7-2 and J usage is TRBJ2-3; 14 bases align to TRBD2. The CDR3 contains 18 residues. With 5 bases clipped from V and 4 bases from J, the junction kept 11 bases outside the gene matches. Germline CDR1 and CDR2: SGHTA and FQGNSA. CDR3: CASSPYRTSGGRADTQYF. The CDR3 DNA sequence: TGTGCCAGCAGCCCATACCGGACTAGCGGGGGGAGGGCAGATACGCAGTATTTT.

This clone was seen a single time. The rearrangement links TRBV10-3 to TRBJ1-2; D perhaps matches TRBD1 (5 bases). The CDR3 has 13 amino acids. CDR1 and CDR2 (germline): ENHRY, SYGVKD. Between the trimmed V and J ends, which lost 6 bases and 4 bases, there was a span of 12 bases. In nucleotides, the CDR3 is TGTGCCATCAGGGCGACAGACGGCTATGGCTACACCTTC. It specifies CAIRATDGYGYTF.

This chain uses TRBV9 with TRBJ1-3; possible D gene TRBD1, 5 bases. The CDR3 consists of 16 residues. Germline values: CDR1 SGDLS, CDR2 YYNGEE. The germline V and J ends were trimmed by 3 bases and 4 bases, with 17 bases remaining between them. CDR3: CASSERTRASGNTIYF. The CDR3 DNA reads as TGTGCCAGCAGCGAACGGACCAGGGCTTCGGGAAACACCATATATTTT.